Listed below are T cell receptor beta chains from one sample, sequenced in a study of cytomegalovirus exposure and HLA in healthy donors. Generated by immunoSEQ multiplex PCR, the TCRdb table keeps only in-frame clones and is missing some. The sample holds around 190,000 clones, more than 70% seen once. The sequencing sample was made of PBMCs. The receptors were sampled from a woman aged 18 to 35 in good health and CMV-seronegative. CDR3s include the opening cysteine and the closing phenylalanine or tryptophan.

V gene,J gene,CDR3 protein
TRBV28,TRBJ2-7,CASNSLPGTGDYEQYF
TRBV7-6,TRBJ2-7,CASSLAGFGTNDYEQYF
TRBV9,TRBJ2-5,CASSIRDRVETQYF
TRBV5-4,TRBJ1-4,CASSLGIARDEKLFF
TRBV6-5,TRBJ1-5,CASSYSPPRGQPQHF
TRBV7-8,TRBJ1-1,CASSLDRVSEAFF
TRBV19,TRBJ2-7,CASSIWGTGGRRYEQYF
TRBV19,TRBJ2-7,CASSPYRGPISYEQYF
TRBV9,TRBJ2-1,CASSVVSLLGTNNWDEQFF
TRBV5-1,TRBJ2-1,CASSRSGTSGFSYNEQFF
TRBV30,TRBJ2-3,CAWSVIRASGRTDTQYF
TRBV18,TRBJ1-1,CASSLNQGTDSEAFF
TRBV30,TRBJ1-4,CAWSAGQGAGEKLFF
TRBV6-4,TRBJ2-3,CASSDSRTAWDTQYF
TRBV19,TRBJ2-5,CASSSSGQETQYF
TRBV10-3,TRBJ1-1,CAIGADTMNTEAFF
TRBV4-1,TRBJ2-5,CASSQDSGEWETQYF
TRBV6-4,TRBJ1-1,CASPWRGEGNTEAFF
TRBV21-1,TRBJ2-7,CASSKLKQFLSYEQYF
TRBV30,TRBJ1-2,CAWSVKGSGGSGGYTF
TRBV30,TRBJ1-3,CAWSGGWYGRISGNTIYF
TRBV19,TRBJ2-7,CASSIVGREQYF
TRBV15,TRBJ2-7,CATSHGTGSSYEQYF
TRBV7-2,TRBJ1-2,CASSLGGRGYTF
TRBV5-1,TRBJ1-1,CASSLGTEGSEAFF
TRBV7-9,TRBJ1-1,CASSWDRENEAFF
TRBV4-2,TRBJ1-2,CASSQGPGGGYTF
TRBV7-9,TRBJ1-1,CASSLSRVETEAFF
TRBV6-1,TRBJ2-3,CASSEARGGTQYF
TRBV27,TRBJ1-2,CASSRQGYYGYTF
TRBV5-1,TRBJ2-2,CASLPTEQGDSGELFF